This T cell receptor (beta chain) was observed in a study of blood T cell repertoires in COVID-19. Overall study: Sites in the United States, Italy and Spain provided acute and convalescent COVID-19 samples. Sample material is recorded as cDNA or gDNA derived from T cells, B-cell-depleted T cells, or PBMCs.

In the study's own analysis: Amplification of reference gene primers was used by the study to estimate nucleated cell counts. Generated by immunoSEQ multiplex PCR, the TCRdb table keeps only in-frame clones and is missing some. V, J and clone size derive from that table, while D and trimming were established from the DNA sequence. The sample comprises 300,000 to 450,000 clones, around 87% of which are singletons, and around 3% rests with the top ten. CDR1 is SGHTA, CDR2 FQGTGA, per germline. There are 14 residues in the CDR3. Trimming stripped 3 bases from V and 1 base from J, with 8 bases between. The sequenced sample was peripheral blood. This receptor was taken from a human donor in a cohort sampled during active COVID-19. The chain recombines TRBV7-3 with TRBJ2-3, with a possible D match to TRBD2 (6 bases). In DNA, the CDR3 is TGTGCCAGCAGCTTGGGACTTGGCACAGATACGCAGTATTTT. Amino acid sequence: CASSLGLGTDTQYF.